The clone carrying this T cell receptor (beta chain) was observed a few times. This specimen comes from a study of cytomegalovirus exposure and HLA in healthy donors. Germline V lookup: CDR1 MDHEN, CDR2 SYDVKM. The CDR3 runs 14 residues. V lost 6 bases to trimming and J lost 9 bases, with 18 bases between them. The PCR ran on 60 Vbeta and 13 Jbeta primers. Assay: immunoSEQ multiplex PCR; the TCRdb copy retains only in-frame clones and omits some. Of under 150,000 clones listed, about 79% were seen once; the top ten hold around 2.7%. This TCR was recovered from a woman aged 18-29 years in good health and CMV-seronegative. Sequenced input: PBMCs. V and J are TRBV28 and TRBJ2-1; D uncertain. CDR3 nucleotides: TGTGCCAGCAGCCTGGCCTGGTATTCGGGTGAGCAGTTCTTC. This sequence encodes CASSLAWYSGEQFF.